This paragraph reports one TCR beta chain. Its antigen is still unknown. Both TCR beta VDJ combination and CDR3 sequence profiling were carried out. Genomic DNA was the template for this profiling. TCRdb redid the calling of the reads with MiXCR, one entry per CDR3 protein. The sample contains approximately 380,000 distinct CDR3 sequences, 65% to 80% of which appear only once. The sample originates from a study of CD8+CD57+ T cells in acquired aplastic anemia. Background on the study: Sorted CD4+ plus CD8+ cells gave DNA averaging approximately 3.2 ug. CD4+ reads averaged roughly 11 million in healthy donors.

Study findings and constraints: Patients and controls turned out to have 25 to 35 CD8+ CDR3 sequences in common.

The V and J ends lost 7 bases and 12 bases, in that order; junction bases with no gene match: 11. Germline V gene lookup returns CDR1 SGHTA and CDR2 FQGTGA. The CDR3 is made up of 13 amino acids. The chain combines TRBV7-3 with TRBJ2-1; 8 bases agree with TRBD1. Input material: sorted CD4+, CD8+, or CD8+CD57+ T cells (not recorded which) from PBMCs. This TCR was recovered from a human donor in good health, serving as a control. CDR3 protein: CASTYRGSQAQFF. The CDR3 region has the DNA TGTGCCAGCACCTACAGGGGGTCCCAGGCGCAGTTCTTC.